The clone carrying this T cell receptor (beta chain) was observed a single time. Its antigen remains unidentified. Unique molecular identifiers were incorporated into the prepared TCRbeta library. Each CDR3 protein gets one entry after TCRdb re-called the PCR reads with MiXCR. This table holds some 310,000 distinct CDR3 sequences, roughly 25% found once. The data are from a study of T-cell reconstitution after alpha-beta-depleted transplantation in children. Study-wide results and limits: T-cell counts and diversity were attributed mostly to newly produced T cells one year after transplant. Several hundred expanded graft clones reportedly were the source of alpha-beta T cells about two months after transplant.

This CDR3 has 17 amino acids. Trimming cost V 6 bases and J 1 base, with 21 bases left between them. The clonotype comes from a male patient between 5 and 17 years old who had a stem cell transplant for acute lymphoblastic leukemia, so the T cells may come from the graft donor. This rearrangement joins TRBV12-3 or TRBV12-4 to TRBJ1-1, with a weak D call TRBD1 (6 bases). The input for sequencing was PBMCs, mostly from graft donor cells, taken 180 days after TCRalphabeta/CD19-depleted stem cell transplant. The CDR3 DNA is TGTGCCAGCAGATTACCGGGAGGAGGAGGGGGGAACACTGAAGCTTTCTTT. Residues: CASRLPGGGGGNTEAFF.